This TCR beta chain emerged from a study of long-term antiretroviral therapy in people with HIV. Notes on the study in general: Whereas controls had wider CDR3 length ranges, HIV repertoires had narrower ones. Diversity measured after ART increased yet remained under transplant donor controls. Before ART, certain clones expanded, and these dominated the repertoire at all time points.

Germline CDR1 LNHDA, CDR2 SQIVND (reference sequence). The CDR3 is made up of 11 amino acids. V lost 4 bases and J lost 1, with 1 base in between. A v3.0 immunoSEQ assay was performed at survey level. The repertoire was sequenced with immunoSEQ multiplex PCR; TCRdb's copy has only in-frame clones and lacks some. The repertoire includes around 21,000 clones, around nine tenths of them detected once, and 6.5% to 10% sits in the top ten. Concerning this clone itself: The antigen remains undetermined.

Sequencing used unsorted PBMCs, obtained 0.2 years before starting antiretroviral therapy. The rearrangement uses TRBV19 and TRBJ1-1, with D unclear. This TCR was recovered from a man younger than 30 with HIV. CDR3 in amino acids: CASSTNTEAFF. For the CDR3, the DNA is TGTGCCAGTAGTACGAACACTGAAGCTTTCTTT.